This entry lists 26 T cell receptor beta chains sequenced from one sample in a study of CD8+CD57+ T cells in acquired aplastic anemia (dated by TCRdb to 2016 to 2019). The reads were generated on an Illumina HiSeq 2000. Genomic DNA was used as template for profiling of TCR beta VDJ combinations and CDR3 sequences. The public reads were reanalyzed by TCRdb: fastp trimming at Q25, MiXCR alignment, in-frame beta chains only. Every CDR3 protein is listed once, alongside the most common genes and DNA of its rows. The sample table holds about 71,000 distinct CDR3 sequences, of which almost 55% were seen once. The ten largest clonotypes hold roughly 8% of the sample. Source material: sorted CD4+, CD8+, or CD8+CD57+ T cells (not recorded which) from PBMCs. The receptors were gathered from a human donor in good health, serving as a control.

This chain joins TRBV10-1 and TRBJ1-6, with TRBD1 matching 7 bases. Germline values: CDR1 WNHNN, CDR2 SYGVQD (reference sequence). CDR3 length: 15 residues. With V trimmed by 4 bases and J by 5 bases, 5 bases remained unmatched. DNA for the CDR3: TGCGCCAGCAGTGTTACGGGACAGAATAATTCACCCCTCCACTTT. This codes for CASSVTGQNNSPLHF.

The chain has TRBV20-1 and TRBJ2-5; D unclear. This CDR3 is 14 amino acids long. V was pared by 5 bases and J by 5 bases, with 18 bases between. Germline CDR1 is DFQATT and CDR2 is SNEGSKA (reference sequence). The CDR3 bases are TGCAGTGCTCCTCACCTGACACCACAGGAGACCCAGTACTTC. It specifies CSAPHLTPQETQYF.

The genes are TRBV10-2 and TRBJ1-2; no clear D gene. From germline, CDR1 is WSHSY and CDR2 SAAADI. V lost 3 bases, J lost 2 bases, and 13 bases lay in between. This CDR3 spans 15 amino acids. CDR3 nucleotides: TGCGCCAGCAGTGAACGAGGGCGGCGAAACTATGGCTACACCTTC. It specifies CASSERGRRNYGYTF.

A single count supports this clonotype. The J gene is TRBJ2-1, the V gene TRBV10-2, with a tentative D call TRBD2 (6 bases). The V and J ends lost 10 bases and 10 bases respectively, with 14 bases between them. Germline CDR1 WSHSY, CDR2 SAAADI. The CDR3 is 11 residues long. CDR3 region: CATQDGREQFF. The DNA of the CDR3 is TGCGCCACTCAGGACGGGAGAGAGCAGTTCTTC.

The rearrangement uses TRBV2 and TRBJ1-1; no reliable D call. The length of the CDR3 is 14 residues. The germline V and J ends were trimmed by 4 bases and 0 bases, with 9 bases remaining between them. Germline V gives CDR1 SNHLY, CDR2 FYNNEI. CDR3 sequence reads: CASSGGRMNTEAFF. Here the CDR3 DNA reads TGTGCCAGCAGTGGAGGACGGATGAACACTGAAGCTTTCTTT.

The chain recombines TRBV7-2 with TRBJ2-7; 10 nucleotides line up with TRBD1. Germline-derived CDR1 and CDR2 are SGHTA and FQGNSA. V shed 7 bases, J shed 5 bases, and the junction held 8 bases outside the gene matches. The CDR3 loop spans 14 amino acids. The CDR3 spells CASKPGQGFHEQYF. The CDR3 DNA sequence: TGTGCCAGCAAGCCGGGACAGGGGTTCCACGAGCAGTACTTC.

The J gene is TRBJ2-5, the V gene TRBV10-3; D might be TRBD2 (6 bases). Trimming stripped 4 bases from V and 2 bases from J, with 8 bases between. Germline values: CDR1 ENHRY, CDR2 SYGVKD. The CDR3 has 13 amino acids. CDR3 in amino acids: CAISVGGQETQYF. The CDR3, as DNA: TGTGCCATCAGTGTTGGGGGGCAAGAGACCCAGTACTTC.

The chain employs TRBV5-1 and TRBJ1-6; 10 bases match TRBD1. CDR1 and CDR2 (germline): SGHRS, YFSETQ. The CDR3 consists of 18 residues. The ends lost 4 bases at V and 9 bases at J; junction bases unmatched: 16. CDR3 sequence (DNA): TGCGCCAGCAGCCGGACAAGGACAGGGGGGCTCCTGGGTTCACCCCTCCACTTT. Protein product: CASSRTRTGGLLGSPLHF.

The chain uses TRBV4-1 and TRBJ1-1, with D possibly matching TRBD1 (5 bases). V gave up 1 base and J gave up 10 bases, with 13 bases separating them. The CDR3 has 13 residues. The germline V gene has CDR1 MGHRA and CDR2 YSYEKL. As DNA, the CDR3 is TGCGCCAGCAGCCAAGCAGGGATGGGCGGAGCTTTCTTT. Translation gives CASSQAGMGGAFF.

Details on this clonotype: A single base separates this from a much larger clone, so it may be a read error. Because it lacks the conserved phenylalanine or tryptophan at the end, this CDR3 is likely a read error. The rearrangement links TRBV28 to TRBJ1-5; a weak D match, TRBD1 (6 bases). The germline CDR1 and CDR2 sequences are MDHEN and SYDVKM. The CDR3 extends over 13 amino acids. Trimming cost V 2 bases and J 10 bases, with 12 bases left between them. This CDR3 reads CASSLIPGHPQHS. The DNA of the CDR3 is TGTGCCAGCAGTTTAATACCGGGACACCCCCAGCATTCT.

This rearrangement joins TRBV29-1 to TRBJ1-1, with D maybe TRBD1 (5 bases). V lost 6 bases to trimming and J lost 3 bases, with 11 bases between them. Germline loops: CDR1 SQVTM, CDR2 ANQGSEA. The CDR3 spans 12 residues. CDR3 in amino acids: CSVERGDTEAFF. The CDR3 region has the DNA TGCAGCGTGGAACGGGGGGACACTGAAGCTTTCTTT.

This clonotype showed up just once. The chain carries TRBV5-1 and TRBJ1-1, with D perhaps matching TRBD1 (5 bases). This CDR3 contains 12 residues. V dropped 3 bases and J dropped 4 bases, with 7 bases sitting between them. The germline V gene encodes CDR1 SGHRS and CDR2 YFSETQ. The DNA for the CDR3 is TGCGCCAGCAGCTCTGACAGCACTGAAGCTTTCTTT. Encoded protein: CASSSDSTEAFF.

V and J are TRBV20-1 and TRBJ1-2; D gene ambiguous. The CDR3 is made up of 15 amino acids. Germline V lookup: CDR1 DFQATT, CDR2 SNEGSKA (reference sequence). Trimming left V 0 bases short and J 2 bases short, with 13 bases between. The CDR3 protein is CSARDRETGNYGYTF. The CDR3 DNA reads as TGCAGTGCTAGAGATCGGGAGACCGGGAACTATGGCTACACCTTC.

The sample holds many counts of this clonotype. This chain uses TRBV9 with TRBJ2-1; D call uncertain. Trimming pared 4 bases from V and 7 bases from J, leaving 12 bases between. Germline V gene data show CDR1 as SGDLS and CDR2 as YYNGEE. This CDR3 spans 13 amino acids. CDR3 sequence: CASSLTFGNEQFF. CDR3 DNA: TGTGCCAGCAGCCTCACATTCGGGAATGAGCAGTTCTTC.

The chain recombines TRBV12-3 or TRBV12-4 with TRBJ1-2; unclear D gene. Trimming shortened V by 4 bases and J by 7 bases, and 7 bases separated the two germline ends. The CDR3 totals 11 residues. This CDR3 is CASSWQVGYTF. The CDR3 DNA sequence: TGTGCCAGCAGTTGGCAGGTTGGCTACACCTTC.

This clonotype was detected many times. CDR3 amino acids: CASSLLGTGASPWTQYF. The DNA for the CDR3 is TGTGCCAGCAGCTTACTCGGCACAGGAGCTAGCCCATGGACCCAGTACTTC. The rearrangement joins TRBV7-3 to TRBJ2-5; D may be TRBD1 or TRBD2 (5 bases each). From germline, CDR1 is SGHTA and CDR2 FQGTGA. Trimming left V 2 bases short and J 7 bases short, with 23 bases between. This CDR3 contains 17 residues. The whole variable domain, filled in from reference TRBV7-3 and TRBJ2-5, reads GAGVSQTPSNKVTEKGKYVELRCDPISGHTALYWYRQSLGQGPEFLIYFQGTGAADDSGLPNDRFFAVRPEGSVSTLKIQRTERGDSAVYLCASSLLGTGASPWTQYFGPGTRLLVL.

This clonotype was seen ten or more times. This sequence joins TRBV9 and TRBJ2-1, with D tentatively TRBD1 or TRBD2 (6 bases each). The CDR3 extends over 15 amino acids. V dropped 0 bases and J dropped 7 bases, with 14 bases sitting between them. From germline, CDR1 is SGDLS and CDR2 YYNGEE. CDR3 in amino acids: CASSVDRGLKNEQFF. CDR3 nucleotides: TGTGCCAGCAGCGTAGACCGGGGGCTTAAGAATGAGCAGTTCTTC.

At least ten counts were recorded for this clonotype. This chain joins TRBV19 and TRBJ1-1, with 9 bases that match TRBD1. This CDR3 is 13 amino acids long. Trimming at V came to 5 bases and at J to 3 bases, leaving 1 base not matched to a gene. The V gene's germline CDR1 is LNHDA and CDR2 SQIVND (reference sequence). The CDR3 sequence is CASSGTGYTEAFF. CDR3 sequence (DNA): TGTGCCAGTAGTGGGACAGGGTACACTGAAGCTTTCTTT.

This clonotype is medium-sized in the sample. CDR3 in amino acids: CASSFRGDEQYF. DNA of the CDR3: TGTGCCAGTAGTTTTAGGGGCGACGAGCAGTACTTC. The chain is built from TRBV19 and TRBJ2-7; a weak D match, TRBD1 (5 bases). Germline V gives CDR1 LNHDA, CDR2 SQIVND (reference sequence). The CDR3 is 12 amino acids. V was pared by 5 bases and J by 5 bases, with 10 bases between.

The table lists this clonotype with many counts. The chain has TRBV6-5 and TRBJ2-2; D may match TRBD1 or TRBD2 (5 bases each). Germline-derived CDR1 and CDR2 are MNHEY and SVGAGI. The CDR3 covers 14 residues. The ends were cut back, 2 bases at V and 7 bases at J, with 11 bases in the middle. The CDR3 DNA sequence: TGTGCCAGCAGTTACGGGACCCCGGGCGGGGAGCTGTTTTTT. This codes for CASSYGTPGGELFF.

This chain joins TRBV2 and TRBJ1-5; D not certain. Germline values: CDR1 SNHLY, CDR2 FYNNEI. The CDR3 sequence is 14 residues long. V was cut by 6 bases and J by 0 bases, with 9 bases left in between. This CDR3 reads CASSSTNSNQPQHF. CDR3 sequence (DNA): TGTGCCAGCAGCTCAACTAATAGCAATCAGCCCCAGCATTTT.

The rearrangement links TRBV9 to TRBJ2-7; 7 nucleotides agree with TRBD1. From germline, CDR1 is SGDLS and CDR2 YYNGEE. J lost 7 bases, V lost 0 bases, and 10 bases had no gene match. There are 15 residues in the CDR3. CDR3 amino acids: CASSVDGTVPREQYF. The CDR3 DNA reads TGTGCCAGCAGCGTAGATGGGACAGTCCCGAGGGAGCAGTACTTC.

This clonotype was seen only a few times. This chain connects TRBV10-3 to TRBJ1-1; 9 positions agree with TRBD1. CDR1 is ENHRY and CDR2 is SYGVKD in the germline V gene. The CDR3 consists of 15 residues. The junction had 3 bases not matched to a gene; V was cut back by 4 bases and J by 0 bases. The CDR3, as DNA: TGTGCCATCAGTGGAAGGACAGGGGTGAACACTGAAGCTTTCTTT. Translated: CAISGRTGVNTEAFF.

Comment on this clonotype: A much bigger clone sits one base away, suggesting this may be a read error. The chain couples TRBV30 to TRBJ1-1, with D hard to call. V was pared by 2 bases and J by 5 bases, with 15 bases between. Germline CDR1 is GTSNPN and CDR2 is SVGIG (reference sequence). This CDR3 contains 14 residues. The CDR3 region is CAWSITGEGTEAFF. The CDR3 DNA follows: TGTGCCTGGAGTATAACCGGGGAGGGTACTGAAGCTTTCTTT.

The V gene is TRBV15, the J gene TRBJ2-7; tentatively, D is TRBD2 (5 bases). The CDR3 covers 20 residues. The germline V gene encodes CDR1 LNHNV and CDR2 YYDKDF (reference sequence). Trimming took off 3 bases at V and 5 bases at J, with 32 bases between the two ends. The DNA for the CDR3 is TGTGCCACCAGCAGCTTGGCACAGCGGTTAGAGGTGGGTTATCTGGACGAGCAGTACTTC. It yields the protein CATSSLAQRLEVGYLDEQYF. Using reference TRBV15 and TRBJ2-7 for the parts outside the CDR3, the full variable domain is DAMVIQNPRYQVTQFGKPVTLSCSQTLNHNVMYWYQQKSSQAPKLLFHYYDKDFNNEADTPDNFQSRRPNTSFCFLDIRSPGLGDTAMYLCATSSLAQRLEVGYLDEQYFGPGTRLTVT.

There are many counts of this clonotype. The chain couples TRBV4-1 to TRBJ1-1, with D uncertain. Germline V gives CDR1 MGHRA, CDR2 YSYEKL. CDR3 size: 13 residues. V gave up 4 bases and J gave up 5 bases, with 11 bases separating them. The CDR3 sequence is CASSRSLSTEAFF. The CDR3 DNA is TGCGCCAGCAGCCGATCTCTATCGACTGAAGCTTTCTTT.